This T cell receptor (beta chain) was recorded in a study of graft-versus-host responses after intestinal transplantation. Data came from immunoSEQ multiplex PCR; TCRdb stores just in-frame clones and leaves some out. The sample contains about 110,000 clones, roughly 92% of which appear only once. Study results and limitations: Circulating GvH clones peaking coincided with falling HvG clones soon after transplant. The recipient marrow held GvH clones, and some of them showed up first in ileum or blood.

A note on this clone: Antigen unknown.

The CDR3 runs 13 residues. The germline V gene has CDR1 SGHTA and CDR2 FQGNSA. Trimming shortened V by 3 bases and J by 5 bases, and 10 bases separated the two germline ends. The material sequenced was unstimulated CD4+ T cells sorted from spleen or lymph node cells, taken before transplant. The chain is built from TRBV7-2 and TRBJ1-1; D remains unclear. This TCR derives from a human donor who was the organ donor for an intestinal transplant. In DNA, the CDR3 is TGTGCCAGCAGCTTGGACCGACGGACTGAAGCTTTCTTT. It codes for CASSLDRRTEAFF. The variable domain in full, with the rest retrieved from reference TRBV7-2 and TRBJ1-1, is GAGVSQSPSNKVTEKGKDVELRCDPISGHTALYWYRQSLGQGLEFLIYFQGNSAPDKSGLPSDRFSAERTGGSVSTLTIQRTQQEDSAVYLCASSLDRRTEAFFGQGTRLTVV.